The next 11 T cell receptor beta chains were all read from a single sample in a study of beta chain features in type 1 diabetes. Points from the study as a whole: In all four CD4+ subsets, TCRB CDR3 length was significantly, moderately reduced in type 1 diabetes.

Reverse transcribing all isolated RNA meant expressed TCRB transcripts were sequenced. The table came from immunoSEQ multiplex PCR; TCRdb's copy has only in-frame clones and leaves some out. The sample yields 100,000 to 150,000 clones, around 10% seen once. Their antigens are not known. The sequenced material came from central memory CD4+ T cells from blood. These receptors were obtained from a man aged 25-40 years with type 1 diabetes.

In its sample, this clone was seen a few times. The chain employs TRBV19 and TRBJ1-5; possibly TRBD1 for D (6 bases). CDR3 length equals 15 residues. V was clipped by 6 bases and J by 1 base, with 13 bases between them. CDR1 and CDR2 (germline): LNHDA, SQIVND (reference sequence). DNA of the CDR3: TGTGCCAGTAGCCACCCCAGGGGAAGCAATCAGCCCCAGCATTTT. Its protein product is CASSHPRGSNQPQHF.

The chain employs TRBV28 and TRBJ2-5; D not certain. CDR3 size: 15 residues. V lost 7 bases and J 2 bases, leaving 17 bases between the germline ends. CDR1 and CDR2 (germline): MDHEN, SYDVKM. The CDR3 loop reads CASTPPNTVQETQYF. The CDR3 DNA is TGTGCCAGCACCCCCCCTAATACTGTTCAAGAGACCCAGTACTTC.

This CDR3 reads CASSYSGGAGETQYF. The CDR3 bases are TGCGCCAGCAGCTATAGCGGGGGGGCCGGAGAGACCCAGTACTTC. The V call is TRBV4-3, the J call TRBJ2-5; TRBD2 matches 11 bases. This CDR3 has 15 amino acids. The germline V gene has CDR1 LGHNA and CDR2 YSLEER. With V trimmed by 5 bases and J by 4 bases, 6 bases remained unmatched.

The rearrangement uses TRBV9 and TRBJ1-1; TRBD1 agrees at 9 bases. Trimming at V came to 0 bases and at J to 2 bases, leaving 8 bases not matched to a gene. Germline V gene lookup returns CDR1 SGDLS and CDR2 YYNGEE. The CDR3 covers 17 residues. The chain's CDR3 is CASSVEPLGQGNTEAFF. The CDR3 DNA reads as TGTGCCAGCAGCGTAGAACCCTTGGGACAGGGAAACACTGAAGCTTTCTTT. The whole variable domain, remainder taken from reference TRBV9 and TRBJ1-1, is DSGVTQTPKHLITATGQRVTLRCSPRSGDLSVYWYQQSLDQGLQFLIQYYNGEERAKGNILERFSAQQFPDLHSELNLSSLELGDSALYFCASSVEPLGQGNTEAFFGQGTRLTVV.

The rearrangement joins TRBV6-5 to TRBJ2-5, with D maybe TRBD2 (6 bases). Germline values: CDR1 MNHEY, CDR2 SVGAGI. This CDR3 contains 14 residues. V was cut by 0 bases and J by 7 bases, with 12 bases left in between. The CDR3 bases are TGTGCCAGCAGTTACTCGACTGGGGGAGGGACCCAGTACTTC. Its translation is CASSYSTGGGTQYF.

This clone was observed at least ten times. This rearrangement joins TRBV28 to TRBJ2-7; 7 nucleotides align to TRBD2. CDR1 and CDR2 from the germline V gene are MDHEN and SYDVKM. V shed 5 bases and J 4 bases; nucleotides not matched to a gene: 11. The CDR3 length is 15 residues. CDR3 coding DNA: TGTGCCAGCAGTGAAGCCGGGACTAAGGGATACGAGCAGTACTTC. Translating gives CASSEAGTKGYEQYF.

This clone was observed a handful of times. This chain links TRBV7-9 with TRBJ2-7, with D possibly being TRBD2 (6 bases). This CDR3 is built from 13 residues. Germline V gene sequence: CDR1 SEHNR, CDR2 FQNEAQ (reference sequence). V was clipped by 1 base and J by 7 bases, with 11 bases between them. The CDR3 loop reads CASSLVAGREQYF. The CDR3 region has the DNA TGTGCCAGCAGCTTAGTCGCGGGGAGAGAGCAGTACTTC.

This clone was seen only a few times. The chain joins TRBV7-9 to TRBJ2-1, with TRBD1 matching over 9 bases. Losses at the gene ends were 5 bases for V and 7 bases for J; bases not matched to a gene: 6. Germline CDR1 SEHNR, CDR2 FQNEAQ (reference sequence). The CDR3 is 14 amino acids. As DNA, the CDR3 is TGTGCCAGCAGCAGACAGGGGGTAAGAAATGAGCAGTTCTTC. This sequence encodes CASSRQGVRNEQFF. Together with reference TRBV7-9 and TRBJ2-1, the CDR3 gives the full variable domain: DTGVSQNPRHKITKRGQNVTFRCDPISEHNRLYWYRQTLGQGPEFLTYFQNEAQLEKSRLLSDRFSAERPKGSFSTLEIQRTEQGDSAMYLCASSRQGVRNEQFFGPGTRLTVL.

CDR3 nucleotides: TGTGCCTGGAGTCGTTGGGGGCGATCCCAGCCCTACGAGCAGTACTTC. Residues: CAWSRWGRSQPYEQYF. The chain carries TRBV30 and TRBJ2-7, with D maybe TRBD1 (6 bases). This CDR3 is 16 amino acids long. Trimming left V 2 bases short and J 2 bases short, with 19 bases between. Germline V lookup: CDR1 GTSNPN, CDR2 SVGIG (reference sequence).

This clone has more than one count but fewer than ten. The CDR3 region is CASSLVQGAHGYTF. The CDR3 nucleotides are TGTGCCAGCAGCTTGGTACAGGGGGCGCACGGCTACACCTTC. The rearrangement uses TRBV5-4 and TRBJ1-2, with 9 bases that match TRBD1. The CDR3 is 14 amino acids. V was pared by 0 bases and J by 8 bases, with 5 bases of the junction left unmatched. Per the germline V gene, CDR1 is SGHNT and CDR2 is YYREEE (reference sequence).

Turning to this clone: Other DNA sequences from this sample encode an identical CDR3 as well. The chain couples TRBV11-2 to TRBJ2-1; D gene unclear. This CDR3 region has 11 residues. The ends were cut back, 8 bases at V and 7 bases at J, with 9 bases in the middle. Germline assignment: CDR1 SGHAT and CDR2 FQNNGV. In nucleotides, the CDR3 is TGTGCCAGCTCTCAGTATAATGAGCAGTTCTTC. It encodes CASSQYNEQFF.